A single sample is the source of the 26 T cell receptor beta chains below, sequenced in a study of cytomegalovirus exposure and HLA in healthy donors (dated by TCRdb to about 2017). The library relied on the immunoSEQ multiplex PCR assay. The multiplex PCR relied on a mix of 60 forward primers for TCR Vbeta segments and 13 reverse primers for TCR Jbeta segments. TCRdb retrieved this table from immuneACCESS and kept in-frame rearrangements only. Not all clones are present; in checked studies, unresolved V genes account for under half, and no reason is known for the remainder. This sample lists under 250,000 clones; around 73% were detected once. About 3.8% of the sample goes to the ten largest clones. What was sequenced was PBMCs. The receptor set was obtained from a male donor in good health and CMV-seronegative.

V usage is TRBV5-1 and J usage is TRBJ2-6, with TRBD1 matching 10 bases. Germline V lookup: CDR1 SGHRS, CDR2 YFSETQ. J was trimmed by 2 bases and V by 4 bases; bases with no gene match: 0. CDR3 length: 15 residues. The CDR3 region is CASSGQGAGANVLTF. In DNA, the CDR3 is TGCGCCAGCAGCGGACAGGGGGCTGGGGCCAACGTCCTGACTTTC.

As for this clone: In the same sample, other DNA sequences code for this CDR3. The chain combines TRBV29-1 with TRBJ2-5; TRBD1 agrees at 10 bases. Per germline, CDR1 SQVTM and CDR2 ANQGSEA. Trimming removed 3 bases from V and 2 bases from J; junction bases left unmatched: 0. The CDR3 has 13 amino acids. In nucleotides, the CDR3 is TGCAGCGTTGAGGACAGGGGGCAAGAGACCCAGTACTTC. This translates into CSVEDRGQETQYF.

Here the CDR3 reads CATSRDRGRLNEQFF. As DNA, the CDR3 is TGTGCCACCAGCAGAGATCGCGGGAGACTGAATGAGCAGTTCTTC. The chain recombines TRBV15 with TRBJ2-1; TRBD2 matches at 7 bases. Germline values: CDR1 LNHNV, CDR2 YYDKDF (reference sequence). The CDR3 runs 15 residues. J lost 7 bases, V lost 0 bases, and 6 bases had no gene match.

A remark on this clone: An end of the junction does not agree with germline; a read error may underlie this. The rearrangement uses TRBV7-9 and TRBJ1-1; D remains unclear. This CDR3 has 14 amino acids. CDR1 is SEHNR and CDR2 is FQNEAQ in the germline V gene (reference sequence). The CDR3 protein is CSSSLTTRNTEAFF. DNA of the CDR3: TGTTCCAGCAGCTTAACCACAAGGAACACTGAAGCTTTCTTT.

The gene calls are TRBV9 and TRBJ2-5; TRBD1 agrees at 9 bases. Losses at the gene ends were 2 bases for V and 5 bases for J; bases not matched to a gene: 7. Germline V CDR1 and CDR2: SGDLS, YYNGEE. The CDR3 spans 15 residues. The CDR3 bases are TGTGCCAGCAGCGTGCCTACAGGGGGCTTGGAGACCCAGTACTTC. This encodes CASSVPTGGLETQYF.

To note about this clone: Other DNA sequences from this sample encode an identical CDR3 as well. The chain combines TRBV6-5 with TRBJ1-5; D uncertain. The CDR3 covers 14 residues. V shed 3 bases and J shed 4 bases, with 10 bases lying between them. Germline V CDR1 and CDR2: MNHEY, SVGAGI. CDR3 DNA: TGTGCCAGCAGTTATTCCGGAGGGAATCAGCCCCAGCATTTT. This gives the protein CASSYSGGNQPQHF.

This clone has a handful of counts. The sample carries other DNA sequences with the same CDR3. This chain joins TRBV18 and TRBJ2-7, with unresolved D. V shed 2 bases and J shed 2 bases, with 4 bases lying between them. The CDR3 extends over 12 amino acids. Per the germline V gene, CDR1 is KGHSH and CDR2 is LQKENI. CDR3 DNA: TGTGCCAGCTCACCATCTACCTACGAGCAGTACTTC. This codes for CASSPSTYEQYF.

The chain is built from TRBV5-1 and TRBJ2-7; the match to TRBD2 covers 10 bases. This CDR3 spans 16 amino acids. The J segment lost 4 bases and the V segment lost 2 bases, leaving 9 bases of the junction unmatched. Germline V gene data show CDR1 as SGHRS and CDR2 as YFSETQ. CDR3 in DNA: TGCGCCAGCAGCTTAGGCCTAGCGGGAGAAGGTTACGAGCAGTACTTC. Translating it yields CASSLGLAGEGYEQYF.

The CDR3 DNA sequence: TGTGCCAGCAGCGCGTCAGGGTGGCCTAATGAAAAACTGTTTTTT. The encoded protein is CASSASGWPNEKLFF. This rearrangement joins TRBV9 to TRBJ1-4; D possibly corresponds to TRBD1 (5 bases). This CDR3 region has 15 residues. Germline CDR1 is SGDLS and CDR2 is YYNGEE. V was trimmed by 3 bases and J by 3 bases, leaving 12 bases between them.

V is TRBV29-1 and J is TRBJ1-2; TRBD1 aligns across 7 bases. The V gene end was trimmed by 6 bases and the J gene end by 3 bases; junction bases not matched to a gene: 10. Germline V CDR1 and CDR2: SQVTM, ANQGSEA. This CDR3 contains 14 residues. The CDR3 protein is CSVRPPDRDYGYTF. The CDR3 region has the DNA TGCAGCGTCCGGCCGCCCGACAGGGACTATGGCTACACCTTC.

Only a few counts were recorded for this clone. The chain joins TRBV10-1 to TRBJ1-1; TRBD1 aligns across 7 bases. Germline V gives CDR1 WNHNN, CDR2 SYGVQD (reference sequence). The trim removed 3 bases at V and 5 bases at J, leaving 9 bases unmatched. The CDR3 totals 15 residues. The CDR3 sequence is CASSDIKTGRTEAFF. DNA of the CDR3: TGCGCCAGCAGTGACATAAAGACAGGGCGGACTGAAGCTTTCTTT.

The DNA of the CDR3 is TGTGCCAGCAGCCAAGAAAAGGCGGGAGACAACTACGAGCAGTACTTC. It is translated as CASSQEKAGDNYEQYF. The V and J genes are TRBV4-2 and TRBJ2-7; 7 nucleotides align to TRBD2. Trimming cost V 0 bases and J 3 bases; bases outside gene matches: 8. In germline, CDR1 is LGHNA, CDR2 YNFKEQ. This CDR3 comprises 16 residues.

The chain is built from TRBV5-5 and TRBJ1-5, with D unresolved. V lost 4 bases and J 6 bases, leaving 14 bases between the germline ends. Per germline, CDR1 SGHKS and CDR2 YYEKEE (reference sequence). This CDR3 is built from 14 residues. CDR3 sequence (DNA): TGTGCCAGCAGCCAGAGCGGTTTAGGTCAGCCCCAGCATTTT. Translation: CASSQSGLGQPQHF.

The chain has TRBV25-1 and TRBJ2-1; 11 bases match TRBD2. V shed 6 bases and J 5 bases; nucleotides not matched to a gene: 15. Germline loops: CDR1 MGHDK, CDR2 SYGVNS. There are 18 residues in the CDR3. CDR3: CASSRRGSGRALDNEQFF. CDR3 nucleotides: TGTGCCAGCAGCCGGCGGGGTAGCGGGAGGGCCTTGGACAATGAGCAGTTCTTC.

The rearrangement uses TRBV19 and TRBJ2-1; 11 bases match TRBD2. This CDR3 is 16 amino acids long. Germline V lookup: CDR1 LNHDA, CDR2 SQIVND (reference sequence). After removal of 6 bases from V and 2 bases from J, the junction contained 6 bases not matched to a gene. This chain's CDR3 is CASSVLAGDAYNEQFF. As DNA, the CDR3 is TGTGCCAGTAGCGTACTAGCGGGAGACGCCTACAATGAGCAGTTCTTC.

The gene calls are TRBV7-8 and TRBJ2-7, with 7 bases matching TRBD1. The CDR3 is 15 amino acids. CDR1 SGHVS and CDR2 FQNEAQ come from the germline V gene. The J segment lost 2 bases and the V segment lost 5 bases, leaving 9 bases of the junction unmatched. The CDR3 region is CASSPRQGATYEQYF. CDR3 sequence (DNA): TGTGCCAGCAGCCCCCGACAGGGAGCTACCTACGAGCAGTACTTC.

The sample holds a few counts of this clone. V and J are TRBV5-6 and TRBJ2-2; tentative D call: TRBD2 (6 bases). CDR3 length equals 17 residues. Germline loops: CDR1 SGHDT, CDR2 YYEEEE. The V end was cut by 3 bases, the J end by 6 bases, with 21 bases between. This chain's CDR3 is CASSSLVRLALAGELFF. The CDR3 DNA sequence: TGTGCCAGCAGCTCCCTAGTCAGGCTAGCGCTCGCCGGGGAGCTGTTTTTT.

As DNA, the CDR3 is TGTGCCAGCAGCTTTGAAACTCTAGTTCCCTTAGATACGCAGTATTTT. This gives the protein CASSFETLVPLDTQYF. V and J are TRBV11-2 and TRBJ2-3; no reliable D call. The germline V gene encodes CDR1 SGHAT and CDR2 FQNNGV. The CDR3 sequence is 16 residues long. V was trimmed by 3 bases and J by 5 bases, leaving 18 bases between them.

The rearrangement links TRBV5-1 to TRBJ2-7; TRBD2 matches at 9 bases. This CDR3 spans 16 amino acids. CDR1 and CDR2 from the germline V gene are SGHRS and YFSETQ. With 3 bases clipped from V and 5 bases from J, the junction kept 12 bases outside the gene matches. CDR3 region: CASSSPAGTSIHEQYF. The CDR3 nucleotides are TGCGCCAGCAGCTCCCCAGCCGGGACTAGCATCCACGAGCAGTACTTC.

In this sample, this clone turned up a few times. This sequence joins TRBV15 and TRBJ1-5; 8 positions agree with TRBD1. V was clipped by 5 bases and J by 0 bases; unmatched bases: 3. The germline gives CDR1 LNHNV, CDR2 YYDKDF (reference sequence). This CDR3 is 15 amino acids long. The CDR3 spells CATSYGQGSNQPQHF. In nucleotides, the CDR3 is TGTGCCACCAGCTACGGACAGGGTAGCAATCAGCCCCAGCATTTT.

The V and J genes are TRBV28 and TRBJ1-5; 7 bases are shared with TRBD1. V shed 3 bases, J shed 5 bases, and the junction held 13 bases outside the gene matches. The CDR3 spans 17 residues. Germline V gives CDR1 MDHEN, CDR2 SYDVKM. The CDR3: CASSFIPQGKSDQPQHF. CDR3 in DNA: TGTGCCAGCAGTTTTATCCCACAGGGGAAGTCGGATCAGCCCCAGCATTTT.

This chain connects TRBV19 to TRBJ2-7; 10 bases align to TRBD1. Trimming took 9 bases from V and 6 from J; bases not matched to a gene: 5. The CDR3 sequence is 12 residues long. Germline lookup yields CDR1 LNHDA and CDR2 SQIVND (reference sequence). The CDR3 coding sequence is TGTGCCAGCGCGGGACAGGGGACCGAGCAGTACTTC. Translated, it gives CASAGQGTEQYF.

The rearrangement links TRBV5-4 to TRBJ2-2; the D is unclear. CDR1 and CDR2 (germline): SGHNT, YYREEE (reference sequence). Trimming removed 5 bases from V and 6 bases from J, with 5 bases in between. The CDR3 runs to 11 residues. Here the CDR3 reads CASRGSGELFF. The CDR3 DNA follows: TGTGCCAGCAGGGGCTCCGGGGAGCTGTTTTTT.

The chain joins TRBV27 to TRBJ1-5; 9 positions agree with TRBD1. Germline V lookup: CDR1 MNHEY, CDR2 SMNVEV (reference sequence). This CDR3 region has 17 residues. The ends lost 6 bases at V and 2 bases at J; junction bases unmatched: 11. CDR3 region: CASSLIGTGKGNQPQHF. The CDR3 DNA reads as TGTGCCAGCAGCCTCATTGGGACAGGGAAGGGCAATCAGCCCCAGCATTTT.

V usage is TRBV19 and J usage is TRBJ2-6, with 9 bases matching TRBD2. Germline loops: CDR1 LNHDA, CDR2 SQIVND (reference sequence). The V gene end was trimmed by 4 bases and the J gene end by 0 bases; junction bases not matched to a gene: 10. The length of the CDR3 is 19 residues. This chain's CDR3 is CASSTPSGRPPSGANVLTF. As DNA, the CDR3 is TGTGCCAGTAGTACCCCAAGCGGGAGGCCACCCTCTGGGGCCAACGTCCTGACTTTC.

The CDR3 DNA follows: TGTGCCTGGAGGAAGTATGGTAGCGGGACTCGCTACGAGCAGTACTTC. Its translation: CAWRKYGSGTRYEQYF. This rearrangement joins TRBV30 to TRBJ2-7; 8 bases fit TRBD2. Germline lookup yields CDR1 GTSNPN and CDR2 SVGIG (reference sequence). The CDR3 loop spans 16 amino acids. Trimming cost V 3 bases and J 3 bases; bases outside gene matches: 13.